A single sample is the source of the 21 T cell receptor beta chains below, sequenced in a study of blood T cell repertoires in COVID-19 (dated by TCRdb to the early 2020s). Libraries were prepared through the immunoSEQ multiplex PCR assay. TCRdb holds this immuneACCESS table with in-frame rearrangements only. Some clones are missing; in checked studies, unresolved V genes explain under half, and the rest has no known cause. The sample table shows about 410,000 clones, and around 91% are seen once. The ten top clones hold roughly 1.4% of the sample. Sequenced sample: peripheral blood. These receptors originate from a woman in her thirties or forties with COVID-19, enrolled during active disease.

The DNA for the CDR3 is TGTGCCTGGGGCCAGGTCAGGGAAGAAAAACTGTTTTTT. It translates to CAWGQVREEKLFF. The gene calls are TRBV30 and TRBJ1-4; TRBD1 might be the D (5 bases). The CDR3 has 13 residues. Germline CDR1 and CDR2: GTSNPN and SVGIG (reference sequence). The ends were cut back, 5 bases at V and 8 bases at J, with 15 bases in the middle.

This clone occurred once. This rearrangement joins TRBV7-6 to TRBJ1-3; D remains unclear. This CDR3 spans 14 amino acids. The germline CDR1 and CDR2 sequences are SGHVS and FNYEAQ. Trimming stripped 1 base from V and 8 bases from J, with 12 bases between. The CDR3 is CASSLGVGGDTIYF. The CDR3 nucleotides read TGTGCCAGCAGCTTAGGAGTCGGCGGGGACACCATATATTTT. Full variable domain (rest looked up from reference TRBV7-6 and TRBJ1-3): GAGVSQSPRYKVTKRGQDVALRCDPISGHVSLYWYRQALGQGPEFLTYFNYEAQQDKSGLPNDRFSAERPEGSISTLTIQRTEQRDSAMYRCASSLGVGGDTIYFGEGSWLTVV.

The V and J genes are TRBV29-1 and TRBJ1-3, with a possible D match to TRBD1 (5 bases). Germline CDR1 is SQVTM and CDR2 is ANQGSEA. Trimming removed 6 bases from V and 1 base from J, with 16 bases in between. CDR3 length: 15 amino acids. The CDR3 DNA sequence: TGCAGCGTGGCCGCGGGGGGGAGTTCTGGAAACACCATATATTTT. Translating gives CSVAAGGSSGNTIYF.

The chain combines TRBV6-1 with TRBJ1-3; D gene unclear. The V gene lost 1 base and the J gene lost 0 bases, with 7 bases spanning the gap. The germline V gene encodes CDR1 MNHNS and CDR2 SASEGT. CDR3 length: 15 amino acids. The CDR3 DNA follows: TGTGCCAGCAGTGAAGATAACTTCTCTGGAAACACCATATATTTT. This encodes CASSEDNFSGNTIYF.

The CDR3 sequence is CASSQDLYGTSGGPYNEQFF. As DNA, the CDR3 is TGTGCCAGCAGCCAAGATCTGTATGGGACTAGCGGGGGACCCTACAATGAGCAGTTCTTC. This chain connects TRBV3-1 (or the pseudogene TRBV3-2) to TRBJ2-1; 14 bases align to TRBD2. Germline loops: CDR1 LGHDT, CDR2 YNNKEL (reference sequence). The CDR3 is made up of 20 amino acids. With 0 bases clipped from V and 2 bases from J, the junction kept 9 bases outside the gene matches.

The V and J genes are TRBV5-1 and TRBJ1-2, with 8 bases matching TRBD1. The CDR3 contains 12 residues. CDR1 and CDR2 (germline): SGHRS, YFSETQ. Losses at the gene ends were 3 bases for V and 8 bases for J; bases not matched to a gene: 3. As DNA, the CDR3 is TGCGCCAGCAGCTGGACAGGGCCGGGCTACACCTTC. The encoded protein is CASSWTGPGYTF.

This clone was seen only once. The V call is TRBV7-8, the J call TRBJ2-1; perhaps TRBD1 as D (6 bases). V lost 6 bases and J 3 bases, leaving 9 bases between the germline ends. CDR1 is SGHVS and CDR2 is FQNEAQ in the germline V gene. The CDR3 contains 13 residues. CDR3 sequence reads: CASSQDSYNEQFF. For the CDR3, the DNA is TGTGCCAGCAGTCAGGACAGCTACAATGAGCAGTTCTTC.

In DNA form, the CDR3 reads TGTGCCAGTAGTTCCACAGGGGTGAATGAGCAGTACTTC. This translates into CASSSTGVNEQYF. V and J are TRBV19 and TRBJ2-7, with 7 positions matching TRBD1. Trimming at V came to 5 bases and at J to 7 bases, leaving 8 bases not matched to a gene. The germline gives CDR1 LNHDA, CDR2 SQIVND (reference sequence). This CDR3 is built from 13 residues.

The chain combines TRBV19 with TRBJ2-7, with 8 positions matching TRBD2. The V gene end was trimmed by 4 bases and the J gene end by 2 bases; junction bases not matched to a gene: 7. Germline CDR1 LNHDA, CDR2 SQIVND (reference sequence). This CDR3 spans 15 amino acids. CDR3 residues: CASSNAAGAPYEQYF. In DNA form, the CDR3 reads TGTGCCAGTAGTAACGCAGCGGGAGCCCCCTACGAGCAGTACTTC.

The V gene is TRBV28, the J gene TRBJ1-2; tentative D call: TRBD1 (5 bases). The V end lost 8 bases, the J end lost 0 bases, and 16 bases lay between the germline ends. This CDR3 comprises 15 residues. Germline lookup yields CDR1 MDHEN and CDR2 SYDVKM. The CDR3 DNA is TGTGCCAGCCGTCCGTGGGCAGGGACTAACTATGGCTACACCTTC. This codes for CASRPWAGTNYGYTF.

J is TRBJ2-3 and V is TRBV6-1; D may be TRBD2 (5 bases). The CDR3 has 15 residues. Germline CDR1 is MNHNS and CDR2 is SASEGT. The germline V and J ends were trimmed by 3 bases and 4 bases, with 14 bases remaining between them. The CDR3 DNA is TGTGCCAGCAGTGAGGCGTATCTAGCTTCAGATACGCAGTATTTT. This encodes CASSEAYLASDTQYF.

This clone was counted many times. The CDR3 spells CASSPMREAQETQYF. The CDR3 DNA reads TGTGCCAGCAGCCCTATGCGGGAGGCCCAAGAGACCCAGTACTTC. The genes are TRBV5-6 and TRBJ2-5; 8 nucleotides match TRBD2. CDR3 length: 15 residues. V lost 4 bases and J lost 1; bases outside the gene matches: 6. Germline-derived CDR1 and CDR2 are SGHDT and YYEEEE. Filled out from reference TRBV5-6 and TRBJ2-5, the complete variable domain reads DAGVTQSPTHLIKTRGQQVTLRCSPKSGHDTVSWYQQALGQGPQFIFQYYEEEERQRGNFPDRFSGHQFPNYSSELNVNALLLGDSALYLCASSPMREAQETQYFGPGTRLLVL.

The chain uses TRBV5-4 and TRBJ1-6; 7 bases are shared with TRBD1. J lost 7 bases, V lost 4 bases, and 5 bases had no gene match. There are 14 residues in the CDR3. CDR1 SGHNT and CDR2 YYREEE come from the germline V gene (reference sequence). In DNA form, the CDR3 reads TGTGCCAGCAGCCGGGGACAGACCAATTCACCCCTCCACTTT. Protein: CASSRGQTNSPLHF. The variable domain in full, completed from reference TRBV5-4 and TRBJ1-6, reads ETGVTQSPTHLIKTRGQQVTLRCSSQSGHNTVSWYQQALGQGPQFIFQYYREEENGRGNFPPRFSGLQFPNYSSELNVNALELDDSALYLCASSRGQTNSPLHFGNGTRLTVT.

The chain is built from TRBV5-5 and TRBJ2-5; no reliable D call. This CDR3 region has 12 residues. Germline CDR1 SGHKS, CDR2 YYEKEE (reference sequence). V lost 2 bases, J lost 1 base, and 3 bases lay in between. The CDR3 nucleotides read TGTGCCAGCAGCTTCATCCAAGAGACCCAGTACTTC. It translates to CASSFIQETQYF. The full variable domain, completed using reference TRBV5-5 and TRBJ2-5, is DAGVTQSPTHLIKTRGQQVTLRCSPISGHKSVSWYQQVLGQGPQFIFQYYEKEERGRGNFPDRFSARQFPNYSSELNVNALLLGDSALYLCASSFIQETQYFGPGTRLLVL.

This clone was seen a few times. The chain links TRBV12-3 or TRBV12-4 to TRBJ1-1; D call uncertain. Trimming shortened V by 8 bases and J by 4 bases, and 5 bases separated the two germline ends. The CDR3 is made up of 10 amino acids. The CDR3 region is CASCSTEAFF. CDR3 bases: TGTGCCAGCTGTAGCACTGAAGCTTTCTTT.

The genes are TRBV5-1 and TRBJ2-2, with 7 nucleotides matching TRBD1. Trimming removed 4 bases from V and 6 bases from J; junction bases left unmatched: 9. The CDR3 has 15 residues. Germline CDR1 SGHRS, CDR2 YFSETQ. The CDR3 loop is CASSTRQGRAGELFF. In nucleotides, the CDR3 is TGCGCCAGCAGCACCCGACAGGGAAGGGCCGGGGAGCTGTTTTTT.

CDR3 coding DNA: TGTGCCAGTAATTCTCCGGCGGGAGGCACTGAAGCTTTCTTT. It is translated as CASNSPAGGTEAFF. The rearrangement links TRBV19 to TRBJ1-1; D not certain. The CDR3 covers 14 residues. Germline V gene lookup returns CDR1 LNHDA and CDR2 SQIVND (reference sequence). V shed 7 bases and J shed 4 bases, with 16 bases lying between them.

V usage is TRBV5-4 and J usage is TRBJ2-7; 12 nucleotides align to TRBD2. Trimming cost V 5 bases and J 5 bases; bases outside gene matches: 5. This CDR3 contains 14 residues. Per germline, CDR1 SGHNT and CDR2 YYREEE (reference sequence). CDR3 in amino acids: CASRLAGGPHEQYF. In nucleotides, the CDR3 is TGTGCCAGCAGGCTAGCGGGAGGGCCCCACGAGCAGTACTTC. Full variable domain (outside the CDR3, taken from reference TRBV5-4 and TRBJ2-7): ETGVTQSPTHLIKTRGQQVTLRCSSQSGHNTVSWYQQALGQGPQFIFQYYREEENGRGNFPPRFSGLQFPNYSSELNVNALELDDSALYLCASRLAGGPHEQYFGPGTRLTVT.

The CDR3 loop reads CASRPTRGQGNQPQHF. In DNA form, the CDR3 reads TGTGCCAGCAGACCCACCAGGGGGCAGGGTAATCAGCCCCAGCATTTT. This chain uses TRBV27 with TRBJ1-5, with 8 positions matching TRBD1. This CDR3 region has 16 residues. Germline CDR1 reads MNHEY; CDR2 reads SMNVEV (reference sequence). V dropped 6 bases and J dropped 4; count of bases not matched to a gene: 11.

The chain uses TRBV30 and TRBJ1-2; 8 bases match TRBD1. The junction had 11 bases not matched to a gene; V was cut back by 5 bases and J by 3 bases. Germline V gene data show CDR1 as GTSNPN and CDR2 as SVGIG (reference sequence). CDR3 length: 15 residues. The CDR3 protein is CAWSRDRPRDYGYTF. In DNA, the CDR3 is TGTGCCTGGTCGAGGGACAGGCCACGGGACTATGGCTACACCTTC.

The gene calls are TRBV4-3 and TRBJ2-2, with TRBD2 identical over 8 bases. V gave up 2 bases and J gave up 4 bases; unmatched junction bases: 6. CDR3 length: 16 residues. Germline-derived CDR1 and CDR2 are LGHNA and YSLEER. CDR3 region: CASSQSAGGSTGELFF. In nucleotides, the CDR3 is TGCGCCAGCAGCCAATCCGCGGGAGGCAGCACCGGGGAGCTGTTTTTT.